This T cell receptor beta chain was retrieved from a study of Graves' ophthalmopathy and Graves' hyperthyroidism. Scientists amplified the TCR beta CDR3 regions from RNA transcripts. RT-PCR with HTBI primers came first, then second-round multiplex PCR. Using its own MiXCR run on the multiplex PCR reads, TCRdb lists one record per CDR3 protein. The sample carries about 620,000 distinct CDR3 sequences, over 20% recorded once. Certain patients, namely those with other autoimmune diseases, uncontrolled infections, pregnancy or lactation, were excluded. Study conclusions and caveats: The model predicted progression of ophthalmopathy with a sensitivity of about 70%, and its specificity was roughly 72%.

Note on this clonotype: Its antigen remains unknown.

The trim removed 7 bases at V and 1 base at J, leaving 11 bases unmatched. Germline V lookup: CDR1 SQVTM, CDR2 ANQGSEA. The CDR3 is made up of 15 amino acids. This chain uses TRBV29-1 with TRBJ1-1; 8 bases align to TRBD1. The receptor was derived from a woman aged 18-30 years with stable Graves' hyperthyroidism. Some clones in this sample may be carry-over from other donors' samples. Material for sequencing was peripheral blood. The CDR3 nucleotides read TGCAGCGGCACAAATCCCGGACAGGGGAACACTGAAGCTTTCTTT. Amino acid sequence: CSGTNPGQGNTEAFF. Full variable domain (missing parts from reference TRBV29-1 and TRBJ1-1): SAVISQKPSRDICQRGTSLTIQCQVDSQVTMMFWYRQQPGQSLTLIATANQGSEATYESGFVIDKFPISRPNLTFSTLTVSNMSPEDSSIYLCSGTNPGQGNTEAFFGQGTRLTVV.